This TCR beta chain was recorded in a study of beta chain features in type 1 diabetes. Study outcomes and limitations: Within the patient group, naive, central memory and Treg TCRB repertoires appeared more similar to each other than within healthy donors.

All of the sorted populations showed purity greater than 98%. This clone came up many times. Its antigen remains unknown. V was shortened by 4 bases and J by 4 bases, with 13 bases between the two germline ends. Germline V lookup: CDR1 GTSNPN, CDR2 SVGIG (reference sequence). The CDR3 loop spans 13 amino acids. Isolated RNA was reverse transcribed in full, so expressed TCRB transcripts were sequenced. Clones were sequenced by immunoSEQ multiplex PCR, and TCRdb holds only the in-frame ones, with some missing. The data show 150,000 or so clones, roughly a tenth seen once. The clonotype was recovered from a man aged 18 to 30 in good health. The sequenced sample consisted of central memory CD4+ T cells from blood. The J gene is TRBJ1-2, the V gene TRBV30; D not resolved. In DNA, the CDR3 is TGTGCCTGGACCGTGACGGGGAGCTATGGCTACACCTTC. It is translated as CAWTVTGSYGYTF.